Listed here is a single T cell receptor beta chain. This entry belongs to a study of blood T cell repertoires in COVID-19. Study overall: Samples taken during acute and convalescent COVID-19 were collected in the United States, Italy and Spain.

Measured with immunoSEQ multiplex PCR; TCRdb has only the in-frame clones, and not every one. This sample carries 310,000 or so clones, around 90% of them seen once, and the ten largest clones take 1%. V lost 5 bases and J 1 base, leaving 9 bases between the germline ends. The CDR3 spans 13 residues. Germline values: CDR1 SGHNT, CDR2 YYREEE (reference sequence). The sequencing sample was made of peripheral blood. The TCR was taken from a man aged 50 to 60 with active or convalescent COVID-19. The genes are TRBV5-4 and TRBJ2-5; possibly TRBD1 for D (5 bases). In DNA form, the CDR3 reads TGTGCCAGCAGAAGGACACCCCAAGAGACCCAGTACTTC. This codes for CASRRTPQETQYF. Looking up the rest from reference TRBV5-4 and TRBJ2-5 gives the full variable domain: ETGVTQSPTHLIKTRGQQVTLRCSSQSGHNTVSWYQQALGQGPQFIFQYYREEENGRGNFPPRFSGLQFPNYSSELNVNALELDDSALYLCASRRTPQETQYFGPGTRLLVL.